This T cell receptor beta chain derives from a study of blood T cell repertoires in COVID-19. Study details: COVID-19 samples from acute and convalescent phases originated in the United States, Italy and Spain. Nucleic acid was either cDNA or gDNA, and it came from T cells, B-cell-depleted T cells, or PBMCs.

This clone has only a few counts. J was trimmed by 4 bases and V by 4 bases; bases with no gene match: 9. CDR1 is GTSNPN, CDR2 SVGIG, per germline (reference sequence). The CDR3 totals 14 residues. In the source study's methods: The assay estimated nucleated cells by amplifying reference gene primers. TCRdb's copy holds only in-frame clones and misses some; the assay was immunoSEQ multiplex PCR. V, J and clone size are taken as reported in that table, and D and trimming were inferred from the DNA itself. This table has about 210,000 clones, around 80% appearing once. V is TRBV30 and J is TRBJ1-2; 7 positions agree with TRBD1. This sequence was found in a man aged 45 to 65 with active or convalescent COVID-19. The sample taken for sequencing was peripheral blood. CDR3 sequence: CAWTGTAWGYGYTF. In nucleotides, the CDR3 is TGTGCCTGGACGGGGACAGCCTGGGGCTATGGCTACACCTTC.